These 2 T cell receptor beta chains originate from one sample sequenced in a study of beta chain features in type 1 diabetes. Since all of the isolated RNA was reverse transcribed, expressed TCRB transcripts were what got sequenced. Profiling relied on immunoSEQ multiplex PCR, and the TCRdb table lists in-frame clones only, not all of them. This table has approximately 140,000 clones, 40% to 60% appearing once. Sample: Tregs from blood. Receptor source: a man younger than 35 in good health.

The rearrangement joins TRBV7-6 to TRBJ1-3; no definite D call. There are 16 residues in the CDR3. V lost 3 bases to trimming and J lost 4 bases, with 16 bases between them. CDR1 SGHVS and CDR2 FNYEAQ come from the germline V gene. For the CDR3, the DNA is TGTGCCAGCAGCTTTTTGACGGGGTCTTTCGGAAACACCATATATTTT. This gives the protein CASSFLTGSFGNTIYF.

This sequence joins TRBV2 and TRBJ2-1, with a weak D call TRBD2 (6 bases). Germline assignment: CDR1 SNHLY and CDR2 FYNNEI. The CDR3 is 15 amino acids. V lost 5 bases and J 6 bases, leaving 17 bases between the germline ends. In DNA, the CDR3 is TGTGCCAGCAGTAGGGACTTCCCCCGGGGCAATGAGCAGTTCTTC. It translates to CASSRDFPRGNEQFF.